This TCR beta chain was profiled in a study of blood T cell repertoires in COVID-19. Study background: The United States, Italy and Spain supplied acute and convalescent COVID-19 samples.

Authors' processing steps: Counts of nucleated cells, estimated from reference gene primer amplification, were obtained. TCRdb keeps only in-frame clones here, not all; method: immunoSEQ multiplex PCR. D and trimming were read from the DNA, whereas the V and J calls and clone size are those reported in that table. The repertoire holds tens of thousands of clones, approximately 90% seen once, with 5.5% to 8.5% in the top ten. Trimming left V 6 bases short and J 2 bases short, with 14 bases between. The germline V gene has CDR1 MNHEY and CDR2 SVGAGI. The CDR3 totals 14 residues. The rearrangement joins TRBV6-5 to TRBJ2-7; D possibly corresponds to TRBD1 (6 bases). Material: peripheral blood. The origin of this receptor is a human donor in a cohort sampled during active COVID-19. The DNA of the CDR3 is TGTGCCAGCAGCTTGACAGGTTCGGCCTACGAGCAGTACTTC. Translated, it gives CASSLTGSAYEQYF.